Listed here are 26 T cell receptor beta chains from one sample, sequenced in a study of T cells in Graves' hyperthyroidism and ophthalmopathy (dated by TCRdb to between 2019 and 2020). The library was produced with multiplex PCR. Sequencing was carried out with an Illumina HiSeq 2000. The TCR beta CDR3 regions were amplified from the RNA transcripts. The first round of RT-PCR for the TCR CDR3 was performed with the HTBI primer set and the Qiagen OneStep RT-PCR kit. The raw public data were reprocessed by TCRdb itself: fastp quality trimming at Q25, MiXCR clonotype calling, in-frame beta chains only. Rows matching on CDR3 protein sequence are summarized as one entry with the most common DNA and genes. In all, the sample holds around 350,000 distinct CDR3 sequences, and 20% to 25% of those were seen once. About 73% of the sample rests with the top ten. The sequencing input was blood. The receptors come from a man aged 50 to 59 with Graves' hyperthyroidism.

The genes are TRBV29-1 and TRBJ2-1; TRBD1 or TRBD2 may be the D gene (7 bases each). The CDR3 is 16 residues long. Trimming left V 7 bases short and J 9 bases short, with 28 bases between. CDR1 SQVTM and CDR2 ANQGSEA come from the germline V gene. CDR3 sequence (DNA): TGCAGCGCTAGGACAGGTTTGATTAGGGACTACGGTGAGCAGTTCTTC. This codes for CSARTGLIRDYGEQFF.

This rearrangement joins TRBV6-1 to TRBJ2-1; 7 nucleotides align to TRBD2. From germline, CDR1 is MNHNS and CDR2 SASEGT. V gave up 5 bases and J gave up 5 bases; unmatched junction bases: 9. The CDR3 spans 15 residues. CDR3 coding DNA: TGTGCCAGCAGTTGGTCCAGCGGGGTCAACAATGAGCAGTTCTTC. Translation: CASSWSSGVNNEQFF.

The rearrangement joins TRBV20-1 to TRBJ2-3; 7 bases agree with TRBD2. The CDR3 length is 13 residues. The germline CDR1 and CDR2 sequences are DFQATT and SNEGSKA (reference sequence). The CDR3 sequence: CSIPGLRVDTQYF. The CDR3 nucleotides read TGCAGCATTCCGGGACTACGGGTAGATACGCAGTATTTT.

The rearrangement joins TRBV6-1 to TRBJ2-4; maybe TRBD2 (6 bases). CDR1 MNHNS and CDR2 SASEGT come from the germline V gene. V shed 3 bases and J shed 1 base, with 7 bases lying between them. This CDR3 has 14 amino acids. The CDR3 DNA reads TGTGCCAGCAGTGAGGGGGGTGCCAAAAACATTCAGTACTTC. Residues: CASSEGGAKNIQYF.

This clonotype was seen repeatedly, ten times or more. DNA of the CDR3: TGCGCCAGCAGCTTGGCCGCGACTGGGAGGGACACTGAAGCTTTCTTT. Protein sequence: CASSLAATGRDTEAFF. The chain combines TRBV5-1 with TRBJ1-1; D uncertain. This CDR3 contains 16 residues. Deletions cut 0 bases from V and 3 bases from J, with 15 bases between. Germline V gene lookup returns CDR1 SGHRS and CDR2 YFSETQ.

The V call is TRBV11-2, the J call TRBJ2-3; unclear D gene. V lost 1 base and J lost 6, with 17 bases in between. Germline V CDR1 and CDR2: SGHAT, FQNNGV. The CDR3 runs to 16 residues. CDR3: CASSLGAIPSADTQYF. The CDR3 nucleotides are TGTGCCAGCAGCTTAGGTGCAATTCCTTCGGCGGATACGCAGTATTTT.

This chain connects TRBV9 to TRBJ1-2; tentative D call: TRBD1 (6 bases). This CDR3 contains 15 residues. The ends were cut back, 0 bases at V and 5 bases at J, with 14 bases in the middle. Germline lookup yields CDR1 SGDLS and CDR2 YYNGEE. CDR3 DNA sequence: TGTGCCAGCAGCGTAGTCGACAGGCCAATGTATGGCTACACCTTC. Its protein is CASSVVDRPMYGYTF.

The chain combines TRBV3-1 with TRBJ1-2; no definite D call. There are 11 residues in the CDR3. Germline V gene lookup returns CDR1 LGHDT and CDR2 YNNKEL (reference sequence). V lost 6 bases to trimming and J lost 5 bases, with 7 bases between them. CDR3 sequence: CASRLEYGYTF. CDR3 sequence (DNA): TGTGCCAGCAGGTTAGAATATGGCTACACCTTC.

This chain uses TRBV20-1 with TRBJ2-3, with TRBD2 matching 11 bases. J was trimmed by 1 base and V by 2 bases; bases with no gene match: 8. Looked up from germline, CDR1 is DFQATT and CDR2 is SNEGSKA (reference sequence). This CDR3 contains 17 residues. The DNA for the CDR3 is TGCAGTGCTAGAAAGTTCCTACTAGCGGGGGGCACAGATACGCAGTATTTT. Translation gives CSARKFLLAGGTDTQYF.

This clonotype was seen at least ten times. Here the CDR3 reads CASSRQGNEQYF. The CDR3 DNA sequence: TGTGCCAGCAGTCGACAGGGGAACGAGCAGTACTTC. The chain links TRBV2 to TRBJ2-7, with 8 positions matching TRBD1. Unmatched junction bases numbered 2, after V lost 5 bases and J lost 5 bases. CDR3 length: 12 amino acids. Germline CDR1 is SNHLY and CDR2 is FYNNEI.

The V and J genes are TRBV6-1 and TRBJ1-5, with D maybe TRBD1 (5 bases). V shed 2 bases and J shed 5 bases, with 10 bases lying between them. The CDR3 contains 14 residues. Germline values: CDR1 MNHNS, CDR2 SASEGT. The CDR3 loop is CASSERGRHQPQHF. The CDR3 coding sequence is TGTGCCAGCAGTGAACGGGGCAGACATCAGCCCCAGCATTTT.

The V gene is TRBV12-5, the J gene TRBJ2-1; 13 bases match TRBD2. Trimming cost V 0 bases and J 0 bases; bases outside gene matches: 11. Germline CDR1 reads LGHNT; CDR2 reads FRNRAP. The CDR3 length is 21 residues. CDR3 sequence reads: CASGLVLLPGLAGSSYNEQFF. In DNA form, the CDR3 reads TGTGCTAGTGGTTTGGTACTACTCCCGGGACTAGCGGGGAGCTCCTACAATGAGCAGTTCTTC.

The chain uses TRBV20-1 and TRBJ2-7, with TRBD2 matching over 9 bases. Losses at the gene ends were 3 bases for V and 2 bases for J; bases not matched to a gene: 2. Per germline, CDR1 DFQATT and CDR2 SNEGSKA (reference sequence). There are 13 residues in the CDR3. This chain's CDR3 is CSARQREAYEQYF. The CDR3 DNA sequence: TGCAGTGCTAGGCAGCGGGAGGCCTACGAGCAGTACTTC.

This clonotype was seen more than once but under ten times. The genes are TRBV11-2 and TRBJ2-1; 8 nucleotides align to TRBD1. Germline CDR1 and CDR2: SGHAT and FQNNGV. The CDR3 totals 14 residues. The V gene end was trimmed by 5 bases and the J gene end by 4 bases; junction bases not matched to a gene: 4. CDR3 nucleotide sequence: TGTGCCAGCAGCCCCGGACAGGGATACAATGAGCAGTTCTTC. Its protein is CASSPGQGYNEQFF.

This clonotype was counted a few times. The CDR3 sequence: CASTNRASGSSYEQYF. CDR3 nucleotide sequence: TGTGCCAGTACCAACCGCGCTAGCGGGAGCTCCTACGAGCAGTACTTC. The chain combines TRBV7-9 with TRBJ2-7, with 10 nucleotides matching TRBD2. With V trimmed by 9 bases and J by 0 bases, 11 bases remained unmatched. The CDR3 length is 16 residues. CDR1 SEHNR and CDR2 FQNEAQ come from the germline V gene (reference sequence).

This clonotype turned up a few times. The chain uses TRBV6-1 and TRBJ2-6; 11 nucleotides match TRBD1. Germline V CDR1 and CDR2: MNHNS, SASEGT. After removal of 6 bases from V and 4 bases from J, the junction contained 2 bases not matched to a gene. The CDR3 sequence is 15 residues long. Here the CDR3 DNA reads TGTGCCAGCAGGGACAGGGGGCCCGGGGCCAACGTCCTGACTTTC. Protein: CASRDRGPGANVLTF.

This clonotype was found many times. The genes are TRBV13 and TRBJ2-7, with 10 bases aligning to TRBD2. CDR3 length: 12 residues. CDR1 PRHDT and CDR2 FYEKMQ come from the germline V gene (reference sequence). The ends lost 0 bases at V and 13 bases at J; junction bases unmatched: 3. The CDR3 sequence is CASSLGTSGHYF. CDR3 coding DNA: TGTGCCAGCAGCTTAGGGACTAGCGGGCATTACTTC. The entire variable domain, with the rest obtained from reference TRBV13 and TRBJ2-7, is as follows: AAGVIQSPRHLIKEKRETATLKCYPIPRHDTVYWYQQGPGQDPQFLISFYEKMQSDKGSIPDRFSAQQFSDYHSELNMSSLELGDSALYFCASSLGTSGHYFGPGTRLTVT.

This rearrangement joins TRBV27 to TRBJ1-1, with TRBD1 identical over 7 bases. With 8 bases clipped from V and 0 bases from J, the junction kept 6 bases outside the gene matches. CDR1 and CDR2 (germline): MNHEY, SMNVEV (reference sequence). The CDR3 is made up of 14 amino acids. CDR3 loop: CASLKQGMNTEAFF. CDR3 sequence (DNA): TGTGCCAGCCTTAAACAGGGGATGAACACTGAAGCTTTCTTT.

The chain has TRBV9 and TRBJ1-1; possibly TRBD1 for D (5 bases). Germline V gene lookup returns CDR1 SGDLS and CDR2 YYNGEE. V lost 0 bases to trimming and J lost 1 base, with 13 bases between them. This CDR3 is built from 16 residues. Here the CDR3 reads CASSVDVGLGNTEAFF. The CDR3 DNA is TGTGCCAGCAGCGTAGATGTGGGGCTGGGGAACACTGAAGCTTTCTTT.

This clonotype was seen repeatedly, ten times or more. The chain carries TRBV7-2 and TRBJ2-6; D is ambiguous. Germline loops: CDR1 SGHTA, CDR2 FQGNSA. Trimming shortened V by 4 bases and J by 0 bases, and 7 bases separated the two germline ends. CDR3 length: 15 residues. The DNA for the CDR3 is TGTGCCAGCAGCTCTAGAATCTCTGGGGCCAACGTCCTGACTTTC. Translating it yields CASSSRISGANVLTF. The whole variable domain, filled in from reference TRBV7-2 and TRBJ2-6, reads GAGVSQSPSNKVTEKGKDVELRCDPISGHTALYWYRQSLGQGLEFLIYFQGNSAPDKSGLPSDRFSAERTGGSVSTLTIQRTQQEDSAVYLCASSSRISGANVLTFGAGSRLTVL.

This clonotype has only one observation. V usage is TRBV19 and J usage is TRBJ2-7; 8 bases line up with TRBD1. Germline lookup yields CDR1 LNHDA and CDR2 SQIVND (reference sequence). V trimming: 1 base; J trimming: 6 bases; junction bases outside the gene matches: 5. CDR3 length: 14 residues. The CDR3 nucleotides read TGTGCCAGTAGTATAGGCCAGGGGGCTGGCGAGCAGTACTTC. It is translated as CASSIGQGAGEQYF. Combining the CDR3 with reference TRBV19 and TRBJ2-7 gives the whole variable domain DGGITQSPKYLFRKEGQNVTLSCEQNLNHDAMYWYRQDPGQGLRLIYYSQIVNDFQKGDIAEGYSVSREKKESFPLTVTSAQKNPTAFYLCASSIGQGAGEQYFGPGTRLTVT.

This chain uses TRBV4-2 with TRBJ2-7, with 7 bases matching TRBD2. CDR1 and CDR2 (germline): LGHNA, YNFKEQ. V trimming: 3 bases; J trimming: 0 bases; junction bases outside the gene matches: 2. The CDR3 contains 14 residues. The CDR3 loop reads CASSHRDYSYEQYF. The DNA for the CDR3 is TGTGCCAGCAGCCACCGGGACTACTCCTACGAGCAGTACTTC.

CDR3 in DNA: TGTGCCAGTAGTATAGACCCCCCAGGGGGCCCTGGAAACACCATATATTTT. This encodes CASSIDPPGGPGNTIYF. This chain uses TRBV19 with TRBJ1-3; 8 bases are a match to TRBD1. The CDR3 is made up of 17 amino acids. J lost 2 bases, V lost 0 bases, and 6 bases had no gene match. Germline V CDR1 and CDR2: LNHDA, SQIVND (reference sequence).

The chain joins TRBV12-3 or TRBV12-4 to TRBJ2-2, with D possibly being TRBD1 or TRBD2 (5 bases each). The CDR3 consists of 14 residues. V lost 6 bases to trimming and J lost 6 bases, with 14 bases between them. CDR3 amino acids: CASSPMRGAGELFF. CDR3 sequence (DNA): TGTGCCAGCAGCCCAATGAGGGGAGCCGGGGAGCTGTTTTTT.

This clonotype was seen ten or more times. The V and J genes are TRBV12-3 or TRBV12-4 and TRBJ2-5, with D hard to call. The CDR3 covers 11 residues. V was cut by 3 bases and J by 4 bases, with 3 bases left in between. The CDR3 bases are TGTGCCAGCAGTTTCGCAGAGACCCAGTACTTC. It specifies CASSFAETQYF.

This clonotype was seen ten or more times. The chain joins TRBV5-1 to TRBJ2-7, with TRBD2 as a possible D gene (5 bases). With 5 bases removed from V and 3 bases from J, the gap between germline ends came to 18 bases. CDR3 length: 15 amino acids. The V gene's germline CDR1 is SGHRS and CDR2 YFSETQ. The CDR3 DNA is TGCGCCAGCAGTCCGGGTCCGGAGCGGATCTACGAGCAGTACTTC. Translating it yields CASSPGPERIYEQYF.